The rows below give T cell receptor beta chains drawn from one sample of a study of blood T cell repertoires in COVID-19. Profiling relied on immunoSEQ multiplex PCR, and the TCRdb table lists in-frame clones only, not all of them. The sample carries about 200,000 clones, 84% recorded once. Sequencing was done on a sample of peripheral blood. These TCRs come from a human donor in a cohort sampled during active COVID-19. CDR3s include the opening cysteine and the closing phenylalanine or tryptophan. Fields, in order: D gene, V gene, J gene, clone size, CDR3 protein, CDR3 DNA. The D gene is left open where the match is weak. Some rows mark clone size as missing; the rest say once, few, many or name a class of expanded clone.

NA	TRBV28	TRBJ2-3	NA	CASSKTVPDTQYF	TGTGCCAGCAGTAAGACAGTCCCAGATACGCAGTATTTT
TRBD1	TRBV6-5	TRBJ2-7	NA	CASSTGQGAREQYF	TGTGCCAGCAGTACCGGACAGGGGGCGCGGGAGCAGTACTTC
TRBD2	TRBV29-1	TRBJ2-5	NA	CSVVGTPGRERETQYF	TGCAGCGTTGTTGGGACCCCTGGGAGGGAGAGGGAGACCCAGTACTTC
TRBD2	TRBV7-8	TRBJ2-7	NA	CASSYGLAGFYEQYF	TGTGCCAGCAGCTACGGACTAGCGGGATTCTACGAGCAGTACTTC
TRBD1	TRBV2	TRBJ1-2	NA	CARSRQGAGYTF	TGTGCCAGGTCGAGACAGGGTGCCGGCTACACCTTC
NA	TRBV6-1	TRBJ2-3	NA	CASSEGQGTGGDTQYF	TGTGCCAGCAGTGAAGGACAGGGAACCGGGGGAGATACGCAGTATTTT
TRBD1	TRBV5-1	TRBJ2-7	NA	CASSSGTGDPFYEQYF	TGCGCCAGCAGCTCGGGGACAGGGGATCCATTTTACGAGCAGTACTTC
NA	TRBV27	TRBJ1-5	NA	CASSLSPAQLGQPQHF	TGTGCCAGCAGTTTATCACCTGCACAGTTGGGTCAGCCCCAGCATTTT
TRBD2	TRBV4-1	TRBJ2-5	once	CASSRLAGVSETQYF	TGCGCCAGCAGCCGACTAGCGGGAGTTTCAGAGACCCAGTACTTC
NA	TRBV29-1	TRBJ2-5	NA	CSVVEQETQYF	TGCAGCGTTGTTGAGCAAGAGACCCAGTACTTC
TRBD1	TRBV19	TRBJ1-5	few	CASSQTGTGARYSNQPQHF	TGTGCCAGTAGCCAGACCGGGACAGGGGCCAGGTATAGCAATCAGCCCCAGCATTTT
NA	TRBV14	TRBJ1-1	NA	CASSQGGGLGAFF	TGTGCCAGCAGCCAAGGAGGCGGCCTGGGAGCTTTCTTT
TRBD2	TRBV27	TRBJ2-7	NA	CASSPGGRAEWYF	TGTGCCAGCAGTCCTGGGGGGAGGGCAGAATGGTACTTC
NA	TRBV9	TRBJ2-3	NA	CASSALPVTDTQYF	TGTGCCAGCAGCGCCCTCCCGGTCACAGATACGCAGTATTTT
TRBD1	TRBV28	TRBJ2-5	NA	CASSLGGGTGFKTQYF	TGTGCCAGCAGTTTAGGGGGGGGGACAGGGTTTAAGACCCAGTACTTC
TRBD2	TRBV27	TRBJ2-2	many	CASSPGTSGIAGELFF	TGTGCCAGCAGCCCCGGGACTAGCGGGATTGCCGGGGAGCTGTTTTTT
TRBD2	TRBV6-5	TRBJ2-3	NA	CASTVAGAGDTQYF	TGTGCCAGCACAGTAGCGGGAGCTGGAGATACGCAGTATTTT
TRBD1	TRBV6-5	TRBJ2-7	NA	CASSYSNRGSYEQYF	TGTGCCAGCAGTTACTCGAACAGGGGATCCTACGAGCAGTACTTC
TRBD2	TRBV6-5	TRBJ2-1	NA	CASSYTSGSYNEQFF	TGTGCCAGCAGTTATACTAGCGGGAGCTACAATGAGCAGTTCTTC
NA	TRBV24-1	TRBJ2-1	NA	CATSDLQGSYNEQFF	TGTGCCACCAGTGATTTACAGGGTTCCTACAATGAGCAGTTCTTC
NA	TRBV6-5	TRBJ2-5	few	CASSYSAVQETQYF	TGTGCCAGCAGTTACTCGGCAGTCCAAGAGACCCAGTACTTC
NA	TRBV9	TRBJ2-1	once	CASSVDGLAGEQFF	TGTGCCAGCAGCGTAGATGGGCTAGCTGGGGAGCAGTTCTTC
NA	TRBV2	TRBJ1-1	NA	CASRDEGAGTEAFF	TGTGCCAGCAGGGACGAAGGGGCCGGGACTGAAGCTTTCTTT
NA	TRBV4-1	TRBJ1-1	once	CASSQKSGGLSTEAFF	TGCGCCAGCAGCCAAAAGTCCGGGGGGCTGAGCACTGAAGCTTTCTTT
TRBD2	TRBV7-6	TRBJ2-3	once	CASSLGLAGRTDTQYF	TGTGCCAGCAGCTTAGGACTAGCGGGCCGCACAGATACGCAGTATTTT
NA	TRBV21-1	TRBJ1-6	NA	CASSKALRGYNSPLHF	TGTGCCAGCAGCAAGGCCCTCAGGGGATACAATTCACCCCTCCACTTT
TRBD1	TRBV28	TRBJ2-7	NA	CASSPLGQGSYEQYF	TGTGCCAGCAGCCCCCTGGGACAGGGCTCCTACGAGCAGTACTTC
TRBD2	TRBV7-9	TRBJ2-3	NA	CASSLASSGSGDTQYF	TGTGCCAGCAGCTTAGCTTCTAGCGGGAGTGGAGATACGCAGTATTTT
NA	TRBV5-1	TRBJ2-5	NA	CASSLGATQETQYF	TGCGCCAGCAGCTTGGGGGCTACCCAAGAGACCCAGTACTTC
TRBD2	TRBV2	TRBJ2-2	NA	CASSEALAGTGELFF	TGTGCCAGCAGTGAGGCACTAGCGGGCACCGGGGAGCTGTTTTTT
TRBD2	TRBV28	TRBJ2-4	NA	CASSMGLAGERVKNIQYF	TGTGCCAGCAGTATGGGACTAGCGGGAGAGAGAGTCAAAAACATTCAGTACTTC
TRBD1	TRBV5-1	TRBJ2-6	few	CASSATFLQGSGANVLTF	TGCGCCAGCAGCGCGACCTTTCTACAGGGGAGCGGGGCCAACGTCCTGACTTTC
NA	TRBV2	TRBJ1-5	NA	CASKDEGPQHF	TGTGCCAGCAAAGACGAGGGTCCCCAGCATTTT
NA	TRBV5-1	TRBJ1-5	NA	CASSLGEGVGQPQHF	TGCGCCAGCAGCTTGGGGGAGGGGGTAGGACAGCCCCAGCATTTT
TRBD2	TRBV4-1	TRBJ2-2	once	CASRGGGGELFF	TGCGCCAGTAGGGGCGGGGGAGGGGAGCTGTTTTTT
TRBD1	TRBV28	TRBJ1-6	NA	CASSLGQGASPLHF	TGTGCCAGCAGTCTAGGACAGGGGGCCTCACCCCTCCACTTT
TRBD1	TRBV19	TRBJ2-3	NA	CASNSGTGTPDTQYF	TGTGCCAGTAATTCCGGGACAGGGACCCCAGATACGCAGTATTTT
NA	TRBV27	TRBJ2-3	NA	CASSLARVEDTQYF	TGTGCCAGCAGTTTAGCCAGGGTCGAAGATACGCAGTATTTT
NA	TRBV7-9	TRBJ2-2	NA	CASSLVTDNTGELFF	TGTGCCAGCAGCTTAGTCACAGATAACACCGGGGAGCTGTTTTTT
NA	TRBV5-1	TRBJ1-2	NA	CASSDQGKDYGYTF	TGCGCCAGCAGCGACCAGGGAAAGGACTATGGCTACACCTTC
NA	TRBV12-3/TRBV12-4	TRBJ1-3	once	CASRPRELNTIYF	TGTGCCAGCAGACCCCGGGAGTTAAACACCATATATTTT
TRBD1	TRBV5-6	TRBJ1-5	NA	CASSSYIQGFSNQPQHF	TGTGCCAGCAGCTCCTACATACAGGGGTTTAGCAATCAGCCCCAGCATTTT
NA	TRBV19	TRBJ2-7	once	CASKAGTHYEQYF	TGTGCCAGTAAGGCAGGGACACACTACGAGCAGTACTTC
NA	TRBV5-1	TRBJ1-1	NA	CASSLGYGTEAFF	TGCGCCAGCAGCCTGGGGTACGGCACTGAAGCTTTCTTT
NA	TRBV28	TRBJ1-2	NA	CASSSPPVHTF	TGTGCCAGCAGCTCTCCTCCGGTCCACACCTTC
TRBD2	TRBV5-1	TRBJ2-1	few	CASSQATSGRLGNEQFF	TGCGCCAGCAGCCAAGCGACTAGCGGGAGACTGGGCAATGAGCAGTTCTTC
NA	TRBV28	TRBJ1-2	NA	CASSLGGAGVGGYTF	TGTGCCAGCAGTTTGGGGGGGGCAGGGGTTGGTGGCTACACCTTC
NA	TRBV5-4	TRBJ1-2	NA	CASSLSDGVGYTF	TGTGCCAGCAGCTTGTCCGACGGAGTAGGCTACACCTTC
TRBD1	TRBV5-1	TRBJ2-5	NA	CASSFRDRGFETQYF	TGCGCCAGCAGCTTTAGGGACAGGGGGTTCGAGACCCAGTACTTC
TRBD1	TRBV27	TRBJ2-2	NA	CASRDSDRGQTGELFF	TGTGCCAGCAGGGATTCGGACAGGGGGCAAACCGGGGAGCTGTTTTTT
NA	TRBV4-1	TRBJ1-5	NA	CASSQTVISNQPQHF	TGCGCCAGCAGCCAAACAGTAATTAGCAATCAGCCCCAGCATTTT
TRBD2	TRBV19	TRBJ2-3	NA	CASSPEDRRLSGRSRHYF	TGTGCCAGTAGTCCCGAGGACAGGCGCCTTAGCGGGAGGTCCCGTCATTATTTT
TRBD2	TRBV7-9	TRBJ2-7	NA	CASSPPGGLGSEQYF	TGTGCCAGCAGCCCCCCCGGAGGACTAGGCTCCGAGCAGTACTTC
NA	TRBV28	TRBJ1-1	NA	CASSLYLQGVTEAFF	TGTGCCAGCAGTTTATACCTCCAAGGGGTCACTGAAGCTTTCTTT
NA	TRBV10-3	TRBJ2-7	once	CAISDGTNSYEQYF	TGTGCCATCAGTGATGGGACAAACTCCTACGAGCAGTACTTC
NA	TRBV29-1	TRBJ2-2	NA	CSASEGVAGRKGGELFF	TGCAGCGCTTCCGAAGGTGTGGCGGGACGAAAGGGCGGGGAGCTGTTTTTT
NA	TRBV28	TRBJ2-7	NA	CASTRRGYEQYF	TGTGCCAGCACTCGGCGGGGTTACGAGCAGTACTTC
TRBD1	TRBV28	TRBJ1-2	NA	CASSLVRTGRQGYTF	TGTGCCAGCAGTTTAGTCCGGACAGGGAGGCAGGGCTACACCTTC
TRBD2	TRBV27	TRBJ2-2	NA	CASTPLSSGRTGELFF	TGTGCCAGCACCCCCCTGAGTAGCGGGAGGACCGGGGAGCTGTTTTTT
TRBD2	TRBV5-6	TRBJ2-3	NA	CASRAGGGTDTQYF	TGTGCCAGCAGAGCGGGAGGGGGCACAGATACGCAGTATTTT